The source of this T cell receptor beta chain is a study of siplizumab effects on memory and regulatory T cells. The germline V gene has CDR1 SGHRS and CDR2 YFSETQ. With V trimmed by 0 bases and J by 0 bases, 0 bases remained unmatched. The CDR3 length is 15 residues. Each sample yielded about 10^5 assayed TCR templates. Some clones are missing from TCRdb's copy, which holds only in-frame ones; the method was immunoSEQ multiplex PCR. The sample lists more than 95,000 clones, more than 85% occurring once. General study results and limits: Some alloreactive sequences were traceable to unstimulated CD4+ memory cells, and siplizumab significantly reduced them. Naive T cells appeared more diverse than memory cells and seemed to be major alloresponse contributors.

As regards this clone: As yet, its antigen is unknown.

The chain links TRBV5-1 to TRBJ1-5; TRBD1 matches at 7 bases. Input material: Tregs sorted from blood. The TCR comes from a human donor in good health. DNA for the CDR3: TGCGCCAGCAGCTTGGCAGGGGGTAGCAATCAGCCCCAGCATTTT. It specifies CASSLAGGSNQPQHF.